This entry describes one TCR beta chain. V dropped 5 bases and J dropped 5 bases, with 12 bases sitting between them. There are 14 residues in the CDR3. CDR1 MNHEY and CDR2 SVGEGT come from the germline V gene. Random hexamers primed reverse transcription of about 0.45 to 1 ug RNA. A single record per CDR3 protein comes from TCRdb applying MiXCR to the immunoSEQ multiplex PCR reads. The sample carries about 47,000 distinct CDR3 sequences, around 93% recorded once. The data belong to a study of CD8 T cells in Susac syndrome. This TCR was recovered from a human donor in good health. Sequenced input: CD8+ T cells from PBMCs. The chain is built from TRBV6-2 or TRBV6-3 and TRBJ2-2; maybe TRBD1 (5 bases). The CDR3 protein is CASSPQQETGELFF. The CDR3 DNA follows: TGTGCCAGCAGTCCTCAACAGGAAACCGGGGAGCTGTTTTTT.